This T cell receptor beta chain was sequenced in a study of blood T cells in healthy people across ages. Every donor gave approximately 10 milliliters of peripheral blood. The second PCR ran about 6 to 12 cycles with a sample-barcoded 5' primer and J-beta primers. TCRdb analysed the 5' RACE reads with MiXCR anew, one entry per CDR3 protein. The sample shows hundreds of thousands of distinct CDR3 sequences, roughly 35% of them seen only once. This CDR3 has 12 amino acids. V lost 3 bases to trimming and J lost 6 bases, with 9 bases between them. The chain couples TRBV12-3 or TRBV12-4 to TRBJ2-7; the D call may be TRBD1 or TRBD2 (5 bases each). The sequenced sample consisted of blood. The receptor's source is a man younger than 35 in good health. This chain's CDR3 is CASSLGDFEQYF. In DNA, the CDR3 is TGTGCCAGCAGTTTGGGGGATTTCGAGCAGTACTTC.